This is a list of T cell receptor beta chains from one sample in a study of cytomegalovirus exposure and HLA in healthy donors. TCRdb's table, derived via immunoSEQ multiplex PCR, lists solely in-frame clones and lacks some. This table holds over 150,000 clones, approximately 96% found once. The specimen was PBMCs. The receptors were sampled from a woman aged 18-35 years in good health and CMV-seronegative. Both conserved end residues are part of each CDR3. The D gene is left open where the match is weak. Rows may omit the clone size; those that give it use once, few, many or a size class.

v_gene: TRBV6-8; abundance: -; d_gene: TRBD1; j_gene: TRBJ2-7; CDR3nt: TGTGCCAGCGACCACTCCGGGACAGCGTACGAGCAGTACTTC; CDR3aa: CASDHSGTAYEQYF
v_gene: TRBV29-1; abundance: -; d_gene: TRBD2; j_gene: TRBJ2-3; CDR3nt: TGCAGCCTACAGGCCGGGACTAAGATGTATTTT; CDR3aa: CSLQAGTKMYF
v_gene: TRBV7-9; abundance: -; d_gene: -; j_gene: TRBJ1-4; CDR3nt: TGTGCCAGCAGCGACCAGCGGGCGAATGAAAAACTGTTTTTT; CDR3aa: CASSDQRANEKLFF
v_gene: TRBV2; abundance: -; d_gene: -; j_gene: TRBJ1-1; CDR3nt: TGTGCCAGCAGTGAAGCGGGACAGAACACTGAAGCTTTCTTT; CDR3aa: CASSEAGQNTEAFF
v_gene: TRBV6-6; abundance: once; d_gene: -; j_gene: TRBJ1-3; CDR3nt: TGTGCCAGCAGTCCGACAGGCTCTGGAAACACCATATATTTT; CDR3aa: CASSPTGSGNTIYF
v_gene: TRBV4-1; abundance: once; d_gene: -; j_gene: TRBJ2-7; CDR3nt: TGCGCCAGCAGCCCGACAGGTCGCGAGCAGTACTTC; CDR3aa: CASSPTGREQYF
v_gene: TRBV7-2; abundance: -; d_gene: -; j_gene: TRBJ1-4; CDR3nt: TGTGCCAGCAGCAGTACAGGCCCTAATGAAAAACTGTTTTTT; CDR3aa: CASSSTGPNEKLFF
v_gene: TRBV10-3; abundance: -; d_gene: TRBD1; j_gene: TRBJ2-7; CDR3nt: TGTGCCATCAGTAATGGACAGGCTCCAAACTACGAGCAGTACTTC; CDR3aa: CAISNGQAPNYEQYF
v_gene: TRBV18; abundance: -; d_gene: TRBD1; j_gene: TRBJ1-2; CDR3nt: TGTGCCAGCTCATCGGACAGGGGGCTGGGTGGCTACACCTTC; CDR3aa: CASSSDRGLGGYTF
v_gene: TRBV5-4; abundance: -; d_gene: -; j_gene: TRBJ1-5; CDR3nt: TGTGCCAGCAGCTTCCATCCCACAGGGTCCAATAGCAATCAGCCCCAGCATTTT; CDR3aa: CASSFHPTGSNSNQPQHF
v_gene: TRBV6-5; abundance: -; d_gene: -; j_gene: TRBJ1-5; CDR3nt: TGTGCCAGCGGTCGGACTGTAGATCAGCCCCAGCATTTT; CDR3aa: CASGRTVDQPQHF